The clone carrying this T cell receptor beta chain was observed at least ten times. As yet, its antigen is unknown. The entry originates in a study of T cells after yellow fever vaccination. Study summary: The authors prepared low-cell-number fractions using SMART-Seq v4 Ultra Low Input. General study findings and limits: There was a small share of clonotypes that showed up in both the CD4 and CD8 compartments. A large majority of primary-vaccination clones showed up again after the booster (96% CD4, almost 90% CD8).

Using its own MiXCR run on the 5' RACE reads, TCRdb lists one record per CDR3 protein. The table shows over 120,000 distinct CDR3 sequences, with less than 8.5% occurring only once. The receptor's source is a man aged 30-40 years who received the YFV17D yellow fever vaccine. This sample comprised CD4+ T cells sorted from PBMCs, obtained 10 days after the yellow fever booster vaccination.

Written as DNA, the CDR3 is TGTGCCAGCAGCTTAGATTCGGATGAGCAGTTCTTC. Its translation: CASSLDSDEQFF. This sequence joins TRBV11-3 and TRBJ2-1; D call uncertain. Germline CDR1 SGHNT, CDR2 YENEEA. V shed 0 bases and J shed 8 bases, with 5 bases lying between them. The CDR3 contains 12 residues.